Detailed here is one T cell receptor beta chain. The time point denotes: sample taken at primary tumor resection. Tumor, nontumor lung or frozen PBMC supplied whole RNA, sequenced without sorting. TCRdb redid the calling of the 5' RACE reads with MiXCR, one entry per CDR3 protein. The sample carries roughly 79,000 distinct CDR3 sequences, roughly 12% recorded once. V gave up 6 bases and J gave up 0 bases; unmatched junction bases: 8. This CDR3 is 16 amino acids long. The germline V gene has CDR1 SGHNT and CDR2 YYREEE (reference sequence). This sample was included in a study of spatial heterogeneity in lung cancer.

The source is a male donor with early-stage non-small cell lung cancer. The sample in question was PBMCs, obtained at surgery. The chain carries TRBV5-4 and TRBJ2-2; 7 bases are a match to TRBD2. CDR3 sequence: CASTKTSYANTGELFF. CDR3 DNA: TGTGCCAGCACCAAGACTAGCTACGCGAACACCGGGGAGCTGTTTTTT.